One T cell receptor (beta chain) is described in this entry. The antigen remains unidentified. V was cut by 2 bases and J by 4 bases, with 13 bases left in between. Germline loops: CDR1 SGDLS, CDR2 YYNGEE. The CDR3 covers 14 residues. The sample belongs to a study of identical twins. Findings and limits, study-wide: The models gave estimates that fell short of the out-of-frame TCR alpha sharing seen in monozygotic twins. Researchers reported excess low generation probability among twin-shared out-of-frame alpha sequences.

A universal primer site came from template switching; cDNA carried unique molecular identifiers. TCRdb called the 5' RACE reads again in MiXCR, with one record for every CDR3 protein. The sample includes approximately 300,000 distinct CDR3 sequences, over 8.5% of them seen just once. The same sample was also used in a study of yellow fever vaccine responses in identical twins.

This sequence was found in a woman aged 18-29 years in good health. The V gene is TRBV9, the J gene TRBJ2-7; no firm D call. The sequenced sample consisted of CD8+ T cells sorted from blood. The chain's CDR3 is CASSVVPGEYEQYF. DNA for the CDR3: TGTGCCAGCAGCGTCGTTCCTGGGGAATACGAGCAGTACTTC. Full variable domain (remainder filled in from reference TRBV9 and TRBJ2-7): DSGVTQTPKHLITATGQRVTLRCSPRSGDLSVYWYQQSLDQGLQFLIQYYNGEERAKGNILERFSAQQFPDLHSELNLSSLELGDSALYFCASSVVPGEYEQYFGPGTRLTVT.